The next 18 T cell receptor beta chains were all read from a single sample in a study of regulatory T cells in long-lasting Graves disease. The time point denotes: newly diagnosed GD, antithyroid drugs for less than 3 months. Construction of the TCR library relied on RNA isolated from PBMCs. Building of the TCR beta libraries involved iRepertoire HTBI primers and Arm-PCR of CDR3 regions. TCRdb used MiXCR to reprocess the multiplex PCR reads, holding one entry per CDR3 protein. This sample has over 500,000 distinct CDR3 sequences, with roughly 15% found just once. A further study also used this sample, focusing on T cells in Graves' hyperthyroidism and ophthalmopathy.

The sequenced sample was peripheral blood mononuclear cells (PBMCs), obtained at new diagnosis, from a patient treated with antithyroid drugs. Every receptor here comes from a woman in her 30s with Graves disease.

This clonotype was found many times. The CDR3 DNA reads TGTGCCAGCAGTGAAGTTGGCTATGGGGCCAACGTCCTGACTTTC. Translated: CASSEVGYGANVLTF. The chain employs TRBV2 and TRBJ2-6; D is undetermined. The CDR3 spans 15 residues. The germline CDR1 and CDR2 sequences are SNHLY and FYNNEI. Deletions cut 1 base from V and 3 bases from J, with 7 bases between.

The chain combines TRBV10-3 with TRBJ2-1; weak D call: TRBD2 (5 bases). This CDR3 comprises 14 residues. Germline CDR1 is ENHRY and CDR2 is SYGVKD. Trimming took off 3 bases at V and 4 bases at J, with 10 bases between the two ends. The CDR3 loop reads CAISELEGYNEQFF. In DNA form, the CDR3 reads TGTGCCATCAGTGAATTAGAGGGTTACAATGAGCAGTTCTTC.

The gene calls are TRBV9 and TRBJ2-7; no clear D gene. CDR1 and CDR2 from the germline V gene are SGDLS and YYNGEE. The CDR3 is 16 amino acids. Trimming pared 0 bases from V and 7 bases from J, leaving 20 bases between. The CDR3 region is CASSVVGQATRQEQYF. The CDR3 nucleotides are TGTGCCAGCAGCGTAGTCGGCCAGGCAACCAGACAAGAGCAGTACTTC.

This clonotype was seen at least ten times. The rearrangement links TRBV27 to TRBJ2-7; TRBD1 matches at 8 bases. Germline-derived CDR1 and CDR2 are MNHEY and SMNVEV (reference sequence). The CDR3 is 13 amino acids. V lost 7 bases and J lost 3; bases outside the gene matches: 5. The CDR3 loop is CASIRTGSYEQYF. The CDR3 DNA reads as TGTGCCAGCATAAGGACAGGGAGCTACGAGCAGTACTTC.

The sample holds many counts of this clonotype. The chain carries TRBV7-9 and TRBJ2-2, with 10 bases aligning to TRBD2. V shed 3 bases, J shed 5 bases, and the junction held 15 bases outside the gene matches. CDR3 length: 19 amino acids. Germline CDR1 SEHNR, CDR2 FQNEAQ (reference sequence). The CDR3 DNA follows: TGTGCCAGCAGCTTTTTGACGGGAAGACTAGCGGGCGATACCGGGGAGCTGTTTTTT. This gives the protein CASSFLTGRLAGDTGELFF.

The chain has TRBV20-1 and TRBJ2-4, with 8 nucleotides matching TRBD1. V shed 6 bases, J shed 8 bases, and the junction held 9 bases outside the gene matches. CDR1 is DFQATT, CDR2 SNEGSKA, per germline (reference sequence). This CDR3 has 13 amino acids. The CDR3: CSAFSGGRHIQYF. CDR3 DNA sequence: TGCAGTGCCTTTTCAGGGGGCAGGCACATTCAGTACTTC.

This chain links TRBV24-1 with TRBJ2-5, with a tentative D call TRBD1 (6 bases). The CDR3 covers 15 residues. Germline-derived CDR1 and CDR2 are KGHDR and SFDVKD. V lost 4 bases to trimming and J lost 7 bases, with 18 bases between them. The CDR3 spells CATSDTGHQRGTQYF. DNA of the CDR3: TGTGCCACCAGTGACACGGGACACCAAAGGGGGACCCAGTACTTC.

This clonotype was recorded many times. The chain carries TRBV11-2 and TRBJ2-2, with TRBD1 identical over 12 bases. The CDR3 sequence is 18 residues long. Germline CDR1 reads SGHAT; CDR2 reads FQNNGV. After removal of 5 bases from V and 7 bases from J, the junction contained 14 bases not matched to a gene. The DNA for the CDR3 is TGTGCCAGCAGCGCCCGCCACTCGGGACAGGGGGCCGGCGGGGAGCTGTTTTTT. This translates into CASSARHSGQGAGGELFF.

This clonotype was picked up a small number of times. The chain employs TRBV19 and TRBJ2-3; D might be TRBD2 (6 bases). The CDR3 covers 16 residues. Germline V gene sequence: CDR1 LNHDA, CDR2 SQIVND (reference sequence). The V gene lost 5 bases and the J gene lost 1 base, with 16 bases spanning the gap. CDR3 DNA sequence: TGTGCCAGTAGTCCCCCGGGGAGGTGGGGCACAGATACGCAGTATTTT. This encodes CASSPPGRWGTDTQYF. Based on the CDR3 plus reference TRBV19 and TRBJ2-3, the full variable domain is DGGITQSPKYLFRKEGQNVTLSCEQNLNHDAMYWYRQDPGQGLRLIYYSQIVNDFQKGDIAEGYSVSREKKESFPLTVTSAQKNPTAFYLCASSPPGRWGTDTQYFGPGTRLTVL.

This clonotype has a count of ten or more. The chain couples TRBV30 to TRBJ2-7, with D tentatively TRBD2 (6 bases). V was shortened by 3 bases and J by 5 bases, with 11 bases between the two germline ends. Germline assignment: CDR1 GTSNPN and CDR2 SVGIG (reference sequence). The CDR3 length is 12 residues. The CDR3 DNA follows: TGTGCCTGGAGCCTCGGGGGAGACGAGCAGTACTTC. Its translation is CAWSLGGDEQYF. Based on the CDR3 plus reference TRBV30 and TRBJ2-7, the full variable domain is SQTIHQWPATLVQPVGSPLSLECTVEGTSNPNLYWYRQAAGRGLQLLFYSVGIGQISSEVPQNLSASRPQDRQFILSSKKLLLSDSGFYLCAWSLGGDEQYFGPGTRLTVT.

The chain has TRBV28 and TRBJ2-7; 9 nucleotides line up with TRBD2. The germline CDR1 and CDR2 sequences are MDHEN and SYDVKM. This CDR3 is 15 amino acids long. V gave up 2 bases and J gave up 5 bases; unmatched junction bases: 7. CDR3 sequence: CASSLTSGSRDEQYF. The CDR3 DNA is TGTGCCAGCAGTTTAACTAGCGGGTCACGCGACGAGCAGTACTTC.

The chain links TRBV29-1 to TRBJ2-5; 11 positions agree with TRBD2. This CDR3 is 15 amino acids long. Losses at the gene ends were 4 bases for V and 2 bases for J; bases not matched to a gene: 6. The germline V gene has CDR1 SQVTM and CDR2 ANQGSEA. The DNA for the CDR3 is TGCAGCGTTGGAGGGGGACTAGCGGCACAAGAGACCCAGTACTTC. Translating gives CSVGGGLAAQETQYF.

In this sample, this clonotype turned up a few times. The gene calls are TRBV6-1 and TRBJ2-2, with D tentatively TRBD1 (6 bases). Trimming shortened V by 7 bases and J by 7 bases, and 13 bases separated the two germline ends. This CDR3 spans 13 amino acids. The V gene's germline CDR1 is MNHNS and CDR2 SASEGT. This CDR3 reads CASTTGLIGELFF. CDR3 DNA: TGTGCCAGCACAACAGGGTTAATCGGGGAGCTGTTTTTT.

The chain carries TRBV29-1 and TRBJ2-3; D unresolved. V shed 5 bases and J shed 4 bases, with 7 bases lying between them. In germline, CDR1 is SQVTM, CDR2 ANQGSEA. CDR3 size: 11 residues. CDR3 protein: CSVPPADTQYF. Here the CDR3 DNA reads TGCAGCGTTCCCCCGGCAGATACGCAGTATTTT.

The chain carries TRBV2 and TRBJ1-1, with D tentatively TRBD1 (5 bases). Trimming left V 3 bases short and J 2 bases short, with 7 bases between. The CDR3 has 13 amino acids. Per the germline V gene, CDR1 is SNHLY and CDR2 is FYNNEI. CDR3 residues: CASSDQGNTEAFF. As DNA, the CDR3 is TGTGCCAGCAGTGATCAGGGAAACACTGAAGCTTTCTTT.

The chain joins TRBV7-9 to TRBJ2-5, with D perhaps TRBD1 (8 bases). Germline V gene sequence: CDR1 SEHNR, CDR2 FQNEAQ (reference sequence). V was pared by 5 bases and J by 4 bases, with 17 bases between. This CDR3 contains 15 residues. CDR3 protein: CASSPGQGGRETQYF. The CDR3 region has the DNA TGTGCCAGCAGCCCCGGACAGGGAGGGCGAGAGACCCAGTACTTC.

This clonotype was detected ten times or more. CDR3 region: CASSWTGPYEQYF. CDR3 in DNA: TGTGCCAGCAGTTGGACAGGCCCCTACGAGCAGTACTTC. The gene calls are TRBV12-3 or TRBV12-4 and TRBJ2-7; 7 bases match TRBD1. J lost 2 bases, V lost 4 bases, and 2 bases had no gene match. The CDR3 is 13 amino acids.

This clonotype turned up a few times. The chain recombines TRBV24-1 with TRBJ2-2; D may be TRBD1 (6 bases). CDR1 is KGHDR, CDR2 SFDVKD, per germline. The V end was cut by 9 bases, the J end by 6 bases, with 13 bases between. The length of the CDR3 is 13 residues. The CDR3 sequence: CATVDSTSGELFF. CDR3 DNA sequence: TGTGCCACCGTGGACAGCACCTCCGGGGAGCTGTTTTTT.